This T cell receptor (beta chain) was documented in a study of T cell repertoires in cytomegalovirus infection. In TCRdb, the reads were re-called with MiXCR into one record per CDR3 protein. The data contain 340,000 or so distinct CDR3 sequences, 20% to 30% of them seen just once; the ten biggest clones take up 13%. On this clonotype: Its antigen is unidentified.

The germline gives CDR1 KGHSH, CDR2 LQKENI. With 8 bases clipped from V and 1 base from J, the junction kept 3 bases outside the gene matches. The CDR3 extends over 14 amino acids. This clonotype was sampled from a human donor in good health (CMV status not recorded). Some clones in this sample may be carry-over from other donors' samples. The chain couples TRBV18 to TRBJ1-3; 9 nucleotides line up with TRBD1. The material was cultured PBMCs, obtained from culture after CMV antigen stimulation. CDR3 nucleotide sequence: TGTGCCAGCCACGACAGGGGGTCTGGAAACACCATATATTTT. It specifies CASHDRGSGNTIYF.